These 19 T cell receptor beta chains were all obtained from the same sample, sequenced in a study of blood T cell repertoires in COVID-19. Data came from immunoSEQ multiplex PCR; TCRdb stores just in-frame clones and leaves some out. This repertoire shows under 200,000 clones, approximately 89% found once; its top ten account for roughly 2.6%. Sequencing was done on a sample of peripheral blood. These receptor sequences come from a man aged 35 to 55 with active or convalescent COVID-19.

The genes are TRBV24-1 and TRBJ2-1; 8 bases fit TRBD2. CDR1 KGHDR and CDR2 SFDVKD come from the germline V gene. V shed 7 bases and J 8 bases; nucleotides not matched to a gene: 6. The CDR3 covers 13 residues. CDR3 in DNA: TGTGCCACCAGGCGGGGGGCACGGGATGAGCAGTTCTTC. Translated, it gives CATRRGARDEQFF.

This sequence joins TRBV19 and TRBJ1-2; 8 bases fit TRBD1. The CDR3 length is 14 residues. Trimming at V came to 5 bases and at J to 6 bases, leaving 8 bases not matched to a gene. The germline V gene has CDR1 LNHDA and CDR2 SQIVND (reference sequence). In DNA, the CDR3 is TGTGCCAGTAGTCCGGACAGGGTTCAAAATGGCTACACCTTC. Translated, it gives CASSPDRVQNGYTF.

This chain uses TRBV5-6 with TRBJ2-7, with 8 bases that match TRBD2. Unmatched junction bases numbered 14, after V lost 4 bases and J lost 2 bases. Germline V gene lookup returns CDR1 SGHDT and CDR2 YYEEEE. CDR3 length: 17 residues. The CDR3 here is CASSPGPTSALPYEQYF. CDR3 DNA sequence: TGTGCCAGCAGCCCTGGCCCGACTAGCGCACTTCCCTACGAGCAGTACTTC.

The CDR3 bases are TGTGCCAGCAGTCCAGCCGCCGGGACAGTGTCCTTCTATGGCTACACCTTC. Translating gives CASSPAAGTVSFYGYTF. The J gene is TRBJ1-2, the V gene TRBV27; 7 bases align to TRBD1. The V gene end was trimmed by 5 bases and the J gene end by 4 bases; junction bases not matched to a gene: 16. This CDR3 contains 17 residues. CDR1 and CDR2 (germline): MNHEY, SMNVEV (reference sequence).

This rearrangement joins TRBV14 to TRBJ1-5; 9 bases align to TRBD1. Germline V gene data show CDR1 as SGHDN and CDR2 as FVKESK. V lost 3 bases and J lost 5; bases outside the gene matches: 5. The CDR3 has 15 residues. In DNA form, the CDR3 reads TGTGCCAGCAGCCAGTGGGGACAGGGCGATCAGCCCCAGCATTTT. It codes for CASSQWGQGDQPQHF.

This clone showed up just a few times. The chain couples TRBV28 to TRBJ1-5, with D uncertain. Trimming took off 7 bases at V and 4 bases at J, with 14 bases between the two ends. The CDR3 totals 14 residues. Germline CDR1 MDHEN, CDR2 SYDVKM. The CDR3 DNA reads as TGTGCCAGCACTTTCCAGGTCCTTAATCAGCCCCAGCATTTT. It encodes CASTFQVLNQPQHF.

The rearrangement uses TRBV18 and TRBJ2-1; TRBD2 matches 14 bases. Trimming at V came to 5 bases and at J to 9 bases, leaving 24 bases not matched to a gene. The CDR3 runs to 21 residues. CDR1 and CDR2 from the germline V gene are KGHSH and LQKENI. The CDR3 nucleotides read TGTGCCAGCTCAACACGCTCTTGGACTAGCGGGGGGCCCGTTTACTTACGTGAGCAGTTCTTC. Translation gives CASSTRSWTSGGPVYLREQFF. The full variable domain, completed using reference TRBV18 and TRBJ2-1, is NAGVMQNPRHLVRRRGQEARLRCSPMKGHSHVYWYRQLPEEGLKFMVYLQKENIIDESGMPKERFSAEFPKEGPSILRIQQVVRGDSAAYFCASSTRSWTSGGPVYLREQFFGPGTRLTVL.

The chain uses TRBV30 and TRBJ1-2; D perhaps matches TRBD1 (5 bases). CDR3 length: 13 residues. Germline lookup yields CDR1 GTSNPN and CDR2 SVGIG (reference sequence). The V end lost 1 base, the J end lost 7 bases, and 13 bases lay between the germline ends. CDR3 in DNA: TGTGCCTGGAGTGAGACTGGACACGGTGGCTACACCTTC. This translates into CAWSETGHGGYTF.

The rearrangement links TRBV19 to TRBJ1-2; no clear D. The V gene lost 1 base and the J gene lost 8 bases, with 17 bases spanning the gap. Germline CDR1 reads LNHDA; CDR2 reads SQIVND (reference sequence). CDR3 length equals 15 residues. In DNA form, the CDR3 reads TGTGCCAGTAGTATAGCCTCCGGACTCTTAAGGGGCTACACCTTC. Translated, it gives CASSIASGLLRGYTF.

This clone appeared once. The chain carries TRBV5-1 and TRBJ2-3; perhaps TRBD2 as D (6 bases). The germline V gene has CDR1 SGHRS and CDR2 YFSETQ. The V end was cut by 3 bases, the J end by 1 base, with 15 bases between. The CDR3 is 16 residues long. The CDR3 DNA reads as TGCGCCAGCAGCTCGACACTAGCAGCTGGCACAGATACGCAGTATTTT. Translating it yields CASSSTLAAGTDTQYF.

The chain carries TRBV27 and TRBJ1-1; the D gene is possibly TRBD1 (5 bases). CDR1 is MNHEY and CDR2 is SMNVEV in the germline V gene (reference sequence). CDR3 length: 15 amino acids. The V gene lost 7 bases and the J gene lost 3 bases, with 18 bases spanning the gap. This CDR3 is CASKGWGNGDTEAFF. The CDR3, as DNA: TGTGCCAGCAAGGGGTGGGGCAATGGTGACACTGAAGCTTTCTTT.

This clone has only one observation. CDR3 DNA: TGCAGCGTCGCCCGGACAGGGAGGGACGAGCAGTACTTC. This gives the protein CSVARTGRDEQYF. V usage is TRBV29-1 and J usage is TRBJ2-7, with D tentatively TRBD1 (8 bases). This CDR3 is 13 amino acids long. CDR1 SQVTM and CDR2 ANQGSEA come from the germline V gene. With 6 bases removed from V and 5 bases from J, the gap between germline ends came to 17 bases.

On this clone itself: Additional DNA sequences in this sample encode the identical CDR3. This chain joins TRBV19 and TRBJ2-1; 8 nucleotides match TRBD2. This CDR3 has 15 amino acids. The V gene's germline CDR1 is LNHDA and CDR2 SQIVND (reference sequence). V dropped 3 bases and J dropped 4; count of bases not matched to a gene: 5. CDR3 residues: CASSIGGGFYNEQFF. The CDR3, as DNA: TGTGCCAGTAGTATCGGGGGGGGCTTTTACAATGAGCAGTTCTTC.

The chain employs TRBV18 and TRBJ1-5; 8 bases agree with TRBD1. V lost 3 bases, J lost 6 bases, and 4 bases stayed unmatched. From germline, CDR1 is KGHSH and CDR2 LQKENI. This CDR3 has 14 residues. The CDR3 coding sequence is TGTGCCAGCTCACCGACAGGGGACAGTCAGCCCCAGCATTTT. Amino acid sequence: CASSPTGDSQPQHF.

The rearrangement uses TRBV6-2 or TRBV6-3 and TRBJ2-7, with D perhaps TRBD2 (5 bases). Trimming took 5 bases from V and 4 from J, leaving 12 bases between them. The CDR3 contains 13 residues. Germline V gives CDR1 MNHEY, CDR2 SVGEGT. The CDR3 region has the DNA TGTGCCAGCAGTAACGGTGCGGGTTACGAGCAGTACTTC. Translated: CASSNGAGYEQYF.

This clone is medium-sized in the sample. One end of the junction is discordant with germline, which a read error may explain. The rearrangement links TRBV7-7 to TRBJ1-1; maybe TRBD1 (6 bases). Germline CDR1 is SSHAT and CDR2 is FNYEAQ (reference sequence). CDR3 length: 13 amino acids. CDR3 protein: CASSVGQNTEAFF. The DNA for the CDR3 is TGTGCTAGCAGCGTGGGACAGAACACTGAAGCTTTCTTT.

This chain connects TRBV5-5 to TRBJ1-2; unclear D gene. The CDR3 has 13 residues. Germline assignment: CDR1 SGHKS and CDR2 YYEKEE (reference sequence). The ends were cut back, 0 bases at V and 8 bases at J, with 11 bases in the middle. The CDR3 nucleotides read TGTGCCAGCAGCTTGGCCCGGGGAGAGGGCTACACCTTC. Translated, it gives CASSLARGEGYTF.

In nucleotides, the CDR3 is TGCGCCAGCAGCGCCCGAGAGGGGGCCTACGAGCAGTACTTC. It specifies CASSAREGAYEQYF. This chain connects TRBV4-1 to TRBJ2-7; maybe TRBD1 (6 bases). CDR1 and CDR2 from the germline V gene are MGHRA and YSYEKL. The CDR3 spans 14 residues. V gave up 5 bases and J gave up 2 bases, with 13 bases separating them.

This clone was detected only a few times. This chain joins TRBV9 and TRBJ2-7, with 9 positions matching TRBD1. Germline-derived CDR1 and CDR2 are SGDLS and YYNGEE. The CDR3 length is 13 residues. V dropped 4 bases and J dropped 3; count of bases not matched to a gene: 2. CDR3 DNA: TGTGCCAGCAGCCAGGGACAGGGCTACGAGCAGTACTTC. Encoded protein: CASSQGQGYEQYF.